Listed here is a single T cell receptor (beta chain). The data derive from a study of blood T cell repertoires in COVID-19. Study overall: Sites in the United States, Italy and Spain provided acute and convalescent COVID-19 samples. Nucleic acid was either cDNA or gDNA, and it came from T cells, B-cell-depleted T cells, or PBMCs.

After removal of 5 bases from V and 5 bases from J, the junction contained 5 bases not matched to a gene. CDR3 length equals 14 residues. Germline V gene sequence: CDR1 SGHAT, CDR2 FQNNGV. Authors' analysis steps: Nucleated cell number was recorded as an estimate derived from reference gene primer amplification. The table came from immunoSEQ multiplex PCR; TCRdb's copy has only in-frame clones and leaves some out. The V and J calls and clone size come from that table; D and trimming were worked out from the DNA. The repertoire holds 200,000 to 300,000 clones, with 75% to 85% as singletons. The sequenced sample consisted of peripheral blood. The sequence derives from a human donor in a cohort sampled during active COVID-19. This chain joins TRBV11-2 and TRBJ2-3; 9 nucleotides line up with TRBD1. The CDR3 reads CASSPSTGGDTQYF. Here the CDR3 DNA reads TGTGCCAGCAGCCCATCGACAGGGGGAGATACGCAGTATTTT. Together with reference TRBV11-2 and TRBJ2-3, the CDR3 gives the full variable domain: EAGVAQSPRYKIIEKRQSVAFWCNPISGHATLYWYQQILGQGPKLLIQFQNNGVVDDSQLPKDRFSAERLKGVDSTLKIQPAKLEDSAVYLCASSPSTGGDTQYFGPGTRLTVL.